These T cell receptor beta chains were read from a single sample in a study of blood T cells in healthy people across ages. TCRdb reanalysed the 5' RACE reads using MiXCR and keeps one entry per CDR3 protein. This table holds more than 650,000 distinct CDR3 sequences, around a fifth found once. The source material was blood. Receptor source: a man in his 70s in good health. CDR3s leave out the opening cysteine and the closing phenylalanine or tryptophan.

cdr3_aa: ASSSNTLTSYNEQF
v_call: TRBV6-5
j_call: -

cdr3_aa: ATSDRQRGDANEQF
v_call: TRBV24-1
j_call: -

cdr3_aa: ASSLSGQTYNEQF
v_call: TRBV7-8
j_call: TRBJ2-1

cdr3_aa: ASAPQAYNEQF
v_call: TRBV14
j_call: TRBJ2-1

cdr3_aa: ASSLSQDSYEQY
v_call: TRBV5-4
j_call: -

cdr3_aa: SARDPSGRGADTQY
v_call: TRBV20-1
j_call: TRBJ2-3

cdr3_aa: SAEGGETQY
v_call: TRBV29-1
j_call: -

cdr3_aa: ASTPEGFYEQY
v_call: TRBV5-1
j_call: TRBJ2-7

cdr3_aa: SARDPVALWEKLF
v_call: TRBV20-1
j_call: TRBJ1-4

cdr3_aa: ASSDARNEQF
v_call: TRBV6-4
j_call: TRBJ2-1

cdr3_aa: AISEFGQGDGYT
v_call: TRBV10-3
j_call: TRBJ1-2

cdr3_aa: ASSKPTRDHTEAF
v_call: TRBV12-3/TRBV12-4
j_call: TRBJ1-1

cdr3_aa: ASSRGLTGGDEKLF
v_call: TRBV4-1
j_call: TRBJ1-4

cdr3_aa: SARGGPGETQY
v_call: TRBV29-1
j_call: TRBJ2-5

cdr3_aa: ASSKDGTYGYT
v_call: TRBV14
j_call: TRBJ1-2

cdr3_aa: ASSQDLGNEQF
v_call: TRBV4-1
j_call: -

cdr3_aa: ASSRNDGTDTQY
v_call: TRBV6-5
j_call: TRBJ2-3

cdr3_aa: ASSQDPQSGDTDTQY
v_call: TRBV4-1
j_call: TRBJ2-3

cdr3_aa: ASCARGSDEQY
v_call: TRBV6-6
j_call: TRBJ2-7

cdr3_aa: ASPPQRAGQGVSEQY
v_call: TRBV18
j_call: -

cdr3_aa: SGSGGGRLNEQF
v_call: TRBV29-1
j_call: -

cdr3_aa: ASSGAGLTYGYT
v_call: TRBV25-1
j_call: TRBJ1-2

cdr3_aa: ASSQGAEAF
v_call: TRBV5-1
j_call: TRBJ1-1

cdr3_aa: SVVRGGTDTQY
v_call: TRBV29-1
j_call: TRBJ2-3

cdr3_aa: SAKRAGEGDEQF
v_call: TRBV20-1
j_call: TRBJ2-1

cdr3_aa: ASNLGQGASYEQY
v_call: TRBV5-1
j_call: TRBJ2-7

cdr3_aa: ASSPRGFDNYGYT
v_call: TRBV12-3/TRBV12-4
j_call: TRBJ1-2

cdr3_aa: SAQTSGIANEQF
v_call: TRBV29-1
j_call: TRBJ2-1

cdr3_aa: AIGATGSGYT
v_call: TRBV10-3
j_call: TRBJ1-2

cdr3_aa: AISPNSGHAGTQY
v_call: TRBV10-3
j_call: -

cdr3_aa: SVEIWSGGYT
v_call: TRBV29-1
j_call: TRBJ1-2

cdr3_aa: ASSRQGTDTQY
v_call: TRBV12-3/TRBV12-4
j_call: TRBJ2-3

cdr3_aa: ASSIRTVSYGYT
v_call: TRBV19
j_call: TRBJ1-2

cdr3_aa: ASSQAEPYEQY
v_call: TRBV4-1
j_call: -

cdr3_aa: ASRGGGKLF
v_call: TRBV12-3/TRBV12-4
j_call: TRBJ1-4

cdr3_aa: SVLAGYITDTQY
v_call: TRBV29-1
j_call: TRBJ2-3

cdr3_aa: ASSSYRQRAEAF
v_call: TRBV7-9
j_call: TRBJ1-1

cdr3_aa: SATKGVHEQY
v_call: TRBV20-1
j_call: TRBJ2-7

cdr3_aa: ASRINRADTQY
v_call: TRBV28
j_call: TRBJ2-3

cdr3_aa: ASSLPYTDREYGYT
v_call: TRBV5-1
j_call: TRBJ1-2

cdr3_aa: ASGLVSTSSYNEQF
v_call: TRBV12-5
j_call: TRBJ2-1

cdr3_aa: ASSQGQHTEAF
v_call: TRBV9
j_call: TRBJ1-1

cdr3_aa: ASSPAGDGNQPQH
v_call: TRBV19
j_call: TRBJ1-5

cdr3_aa: SARDSGRGTEAF
v_call: TRBV20-1
j_call: TRBJ1-1

cdr3_aa: SVEGVSYGYT
v_call: TRBV29-1
j_call: TRBJ1-2

cdr3_aa: ASSQGWTPEGDTQY
v_call: TRBV4-1
j_call: TRBJ2-3

cdr3_aa: SASDRGWNTEAF
v_call: TRBV20-1
j_call: TRBJ1-1

cdr3_aa: ASQRGRGGTDTQY
v_call: TRBV5-1
j_call: TRBJ2-3

cdr3_aa: ASSLIGLKYNEQF
v_call: TRBV11-2
j_call: TRBJ2-1

cdr3_aa: ASSFLTSHAGELF
v_call: TRBV7-6
j_call: TRBJ2-2

cdr3_aa: ASSSLAGIQETQY
v_call: TRBV7-9
j_call: TRBJ2-5

cdr3_aa: ASSGQFFTEAF
v_call: TRBV2
j_call: TRBJ1-1